The source of this T cell receptor beta chain is a study of blood T cells in healthy people across ages. Regarding this clonotype: What it binds is unknown.

Overall study findings and caveats: Changes in expanded clonotypes were possibly confounded, as the CMV status of donors was unknown. PBMC samples, being unsorted, prevented any conclusive comparison of naive and antigen-experienced cells.

For the second PCR, which ran for about 7 to 11 cycles, a sample-barcoded 5' primer and a J-beta primer mix were used. TCRdb re-called the 5' RACE reads with MiXCR, one entry per CDR3 protein. The table includes approximately 1.5 million distinct CDR3 sequences, 35% to 45% detected once. Total RNA extraction produced at least 5.5 micrograms (per sample) for the study. Sample: blood. The receptor's source is a woman between 18 and 29 years old in good health.

This chain's CDR3 is CASSRRLAGGADTQYF. For the CDR3, the DNA is TGTGCCAGCAGCCGCCGATTAGCGGGGGGGGCAGATACGCAGTATTTT. The chain links TRBV11-2 to TRBJ2-3; 11 bases are shared with TRBD2. Germline assignment: CDR1 SGHAT and CDR2 FQNNGV. The CDR3 loop spans 16 amino acids. J was trimmed by 4 bases and V by 5 bases; bases with no gene match: 8.